The 15 T cell receptor beta chains below all came from one sample that was sequenced in a study of tumor and adjacent non-tumor tissue in lung cancer. No cell sorting was done before RNA was extracted from the tissue. A modified ARM-PCR protocol with three rounds of nested PCR amplified TCRbeta. TCRdb processed the multiplex PCR reads anew with MiXCR; each CDR3 protein has one entry. The table has over 110,000 distinct CDR3 sequences, about 71% seen once. Sequencing input: lung tumor tissue. The receptors were sampled from a man between 60 and 70 years old with small cell lung cancer.

The sample holds many counts of this clonotype. This rearrangement joins TRBV6-1 to TRBJ2-1; TRBD2 is a possible D gene (6 bases). This CDR3 contains 13 residues. CDR1 MNHNS and CDR2 SASEGT come from the germline V gene. With 4 bases removed from V and 8 bases from J, the gap between germline ends came to 12 bases. DNA for the CDR3: TGTGCCAGCAGTGTTACTGGGACTGATGAGCAGTTCTTC. Its translation is CASSVTGTDEQFF.

In regard to this clonotype: One junction end disagrees with the germline gene, perhaps due to a read error. The chain employs TRBV11-2 and TRBJ2-1; D is possibly TRBD1 (6 bases). Germline V gene sequence: CDR1 SGHAT, CDR2 FQNNGV. The CDR3 has 16 residues. CDR3 protein: CASRVRGRVPYNEHFF. The CDR3 DNA reads TGTGCCAGCAGAGTTAGGGGGAGAGTCCCTTACAATGAGCACTTCTTC. The full variable domain, in which reference TRBV11-2 and TRBJ2-1 provide the parts outside the CDR3, is EAGVAQSPRYKIIEKRQSVAFWCNPISGHATLYWYQQILGQGPKLLIQFQNNGVVDDSQLPKDRFSAERLKGVDSTLKIQPAKLEDSAVYLCASRVRGRVPYNEHFFGPGTRLTVL.

This clonotype was found many times. The chain joins TRBV11-3 to TRBJ2-5; D unresolved. The CDR3 has 13 amino acids. V lost 1 base to trimming and J lost 5 bases, with 8 bases between them. Germline CDR1 and CDR2: SGHNT and YENEEA. For the CDR3, the DNA is TGTGCCAGCAGCTTAGTAGCCTGGGAGACCCAGTACTTC. Translated: CASSLVAWETQYF.

Remarks on this clonotype: A clone one base away is much larger, so this may be a read error. The chain joins TRBV12-3 or TRBV12-4 to TRBJ1-5; possible D gene TRBD1, 5 bases. This CDR3 is built from 13 residues. For the CDR3, the DNA is TGTGGCAGCAGCCGGGACGCCAATCAGCCCCAGCATTTT. Residues: CGSSRDANQPQHF.

On this clonotype: This sequence may be a read error, since a much larger clone differs from it by one base. The chain combines TRBV5-1 with TRBJ2-1; TRBD2 might be the D (6 bases). Germline V lookup: CDR1 SGHRS, CDR2 YFSETQ. CDR3 length: 14 residues. CDR3 DNA: TGCGCCAACAGCGGGCCCCAGGGTACGGATGAGCAGTTCTTC. As protein: CANSGPQGTDEQFF.

This clonotype was seen repeatedly, ten times or more. The J gene is TRBJ2-5, the V gene TRBV6-1; D is undetermined. Trimming cost V 5 bases and J 1 base, with 8 bases left between them. This CDR3 is built from 13 residues. The germline CDR1 and CDR2 sequences are MNHNS and SASEGT. The DNA of the CDR3 is TGTGCCAGCAGTCGAGGATTCCAAGAGACCCAGTACTTC. It codes for CASSRGFQETQYF.

A word on this clonotype: The junction shows a germline mismatch at one end, possibly a read error. The V call is TRBV6-5, the J call TRBJ1-2, with no clear D. Germline values: CDR1 MNHEY, CDR2 SVGAGI. This CDR3 has 13 residues. The CDR3 DNA reads as TGTACCAGCAGTTACTCGAATGGGAGACACCTCAACTTC. Translating it yields CTSSYSNGRHLNF.

This clonotype was counted only a few times. CDR3 bases: TGTGCCAGCAGTTTACAGGGCGGGGCTGGCTACACCTTC. Translation gives CASSLQGGAGYTF. The chain is built from TRBV12-3 or TRBV12-4 and TRBJ1-2, with D tentatively TRBD1 (5 bases). This CDR3 has 13 amino acids. Trimming shortened V by 2 bases and J by 7 bases, and 11 bases separated the two germline ends.

This clonotype appeared a few times. The J gene is TRBJ1-1, the V gene TRBV20-1; D call uncertain. The V end was cut by 1 base, the J end by 5 bases, with 11 bases between. CDR1 and CDR2 (germline): DFQATT, SNEGSKA (reference sequence). This CDR3 contains 13 residues. In DNA form, the CDR3 reads TGCAGTGCTAGAGGTTCAGGTGGAACTGAAGCTTTCTTT. Its translation is CSARGSGGTEAFF.

This sequence joins TRBV6-6 and TRBJ1-1; D may be TRBD1 (5 bases). This CDR3 spans 16 amino acids. Germline V lookup: CDR1 MNHNY, CDR2 SVGAGI (reference sequence). For the CDR3, the DNA is TGTGTCAACAGTTACTCTTTTCAGGGAGGTGTGACTGAAGCTTTCTTT. Amino acids: CVNSYSFQGGVTEAFF.

The sample holds a few counts of this clonotype. The junction shows a germline mismatch at one end, possibly a read error. V usage is TRBV5-5 and J usage is TRBJ2-5; D is unresolved. Germline V gene lookup returns CDR1 SGHKS and CDR2 YYEKEE (reference sequence). This CDR3 is 15 amino acids long. DNA for the CDR3: TGTGTCAGCAGCACGCTCAAAATGGTTGGGGAGACCCAGTACTTC. Translated, it gives CVSSTLKMVGETQYF. Full variable domain (rest looked up from reference TRBV5-5 and TRBJ2-5): DAGVTQSPTHLIKTRGQQVTLRCSPISGHKSVSWYQQVLGQGPQFIFQYYEKEERGRGNFPDRFSARQFPNYSSELNVNALLLGDSALYLCVSSTLKMVGETQYFGPGTRLLVL.

This rearrangement joins TRBV6-2 or TRBV6-3 to TRBJ2-3; D may be TRBD1 (6 bases). The CDR3 length is 17 residues. Germline-derived CDR1 and CDR2 are MNHEY and SVGEGT. V dropped 7 bases and J dropped 7 bases, with 27 bases sitting between them. The CDR3 loop is CASIALPGQGARNTQYF. The CDR3 DNA follows: TGTGCCAGCATAGCCTTGCCGGGACAAGGGGCGCGAAATACGCAGTATTTT.

The sample holds many counts of this clonotype. The rearrangement joins TRBV20-1 to TRBJ2-3, with TRBD2 matching 13 bases. CDR1 is DFQATT, CDR2 SNEGSKA, per germline (reference sequence). V lost 4 bases and J lost 9; bases outside the gene matches: 13. This CDR3 spans 16 amino acids. CDR3 DNA: TGCAGTGCTACCCTAGGACTAGCGGGAGTGTCGGAGACGCAGTATTTT. Protein sequence: CSATLGLAGVSETQYF.

Points on this clonotype: A read error may be the cause here, since a much bigger clone is one base away. V usage is TRBV6-1 and J usage is TRBJ2-5; D is uncertain. The CDR3 is 15 residues long. V lost 7 bases to trimming and J lost 2 bases, with 17 bases between them. Germline CDR1 MNHNS, CDR2 SASEGT. The CDR3 sequence: CASILSETAQETQYF. The CDR3 DNA reads TGTGCCAGCATCCTTAGTGAGACCGCACAAGAGACCCAGTACTTC.

V is TRBV6-1 and J is TRBJ1-4; 8 bases are shared with TRBD1. V lost 4 bases and J lost 6; bases outside the gene matches: 4. Germline assignment: CDR1 MNHNS and CDR2 SASEGT. The CDR3 totals 14 residues. In DNA form, the CDR3 reads TGTGCCAGCAGTGTGCAGGGGGCAGATGAAAAACTGTTTTTT. This codes for CASSVQGADEKLFF.